A single sample is the source of the 7 T cell receptor beta chains below, sequenced in a study of shared clonotypes between healthy human individuals. Clones were sequenced by immunoSEQ multiplex PCR, and TCRdb holds only the in-frame ones, with some missing. This table holds 2,500,000 or so clones, approximately 93% found once. Sequenced: naive CD4+ T cells from PBMCs. Subset reported: CD45RA+ positively selected. Every receptor here comes from a man between 18 and 35 years old in good health. Some clones in this sample may be carry-over from other donors' samples.

The gene calls are TRBV20-1 and TRBJ2-4; either TRBD1 or TRBD2 may fit D (6 bases each). From germline, CDR1 is DFQATT and CDR2 SNEGSKA (reference sequence). CDR3 length: 11 residues. The ends were cut back, 3 bases at V and 9 bases at J, with 9 bases in the middle. DNA for the CDR3: TGCAGTGCTAGCGGGGGCTCCATTCAGTACTTC. Protein: CSASGGSIQYF.

The rearrangement joins TRBV11-2 to TRBJ2-1, with 7 bases aligning to TRBD1. Germline V CDR1 and CDR2: SGHAT, FQNNGV. CDR3 size: 16 residues. V lost 4 bases, J lost 5 bases, and 11 bases stayed unmatched. This CDR3 is CASSSQDRVVDNEQFF. In DNA form, the CDR3 reads TGTGCCAGCAGCTCCCAAGACAGGGTAGTCGACAATGAGCAGTTCTTC.

The CDR3: CASSKVMPAGYTF. In nucleotides, the CDR3 is TGTGCCAGCAGCAAAGTAATGCCAGCTGGCTACACCTTC. This rearrangement joins TRBV21-1 to TRBJ1-2. TRBV21-1 is marked as a pseudogene. This CDR3 is built from 13 residues.

The V call is TRBV7-2, the J call TRBJ2-2; D call uncertain. The V end lost 5 bases, the J end lost 2 bases, and 0 bases lay between the germline ends. Germline V gives CDR1 SGHTA, CDR2 FQGNSA. This CDR3 spans 11 amino acids. The CDR3 DNA sequence: TGTGCCAGCAGCAACACCGGGGAGCTGTTTTTT. Its protein product is CASSNTGELFF.

The chain has TRBV27 and TRBJ1-5; no reliable D call. V shed 5 bases and J shed 4 bases, with 18 bases lying between them. CDR1 MNHEY and CDR2 SMNVEV come from the germline V gene (reference sequence). The CDR3 is 16 residues long. CDR3 sequence: CASSPWAVAGNQPQHF. In nucleotides, the CDR3 is TGTGCCAGCAGTCCCTGGGCAGTGGCGGGTAATCAGCCCCAGCATTTT.

The gene calls are TRBV4-3 and TRBJ1-2; no clear D. Trimming pared 2 bases from V and 8 bases from J, leaving 18 bases between. Germline CDR1 is LGHNA and CDR2 is YSLEER. CDR3 length: 15 residues. Here the CDR3 reads CASSQNLPGIGGYTF. The CDR3 region has the DNA TGCGCCAGCAGCCAAAATCTCCCCGGGATCGGAGGCTACACCTTC.

V usage is TRBV2 and J usage is TRBJ2-1; D gene unclear. Germline assignment: CDR1 SNHLY and CDR2 FYNNEI. The CDR3 runs to 14 residues. Trimming left V 7 bases short and J 5 bases short, with 15 bases between. CDR3: CASIGSTQNNEQFF. The DNA of the CDR3 is TGTGCCAGCATCGGCAGCACACAAAACAATGAGCAGTTCTTC.